This TCR beta chain emerged from a study of blood T cell repertoires in COVID-19. Using immunoSEQ multiplex PCR, the repertoire was profiled, and TCRdb retains in-frame clones only, with some absent. The sample includes around 120,000 clones, roughly nine tenths of them seen just once. The CDR3 runs to 13 residues. V shed 2 bases and J shed 7 bases, with 15 bases lying between them. Germline V gives CDR1 GTSNPN, CDR2 SVGIG (reference sequence). The sequencing input was peripheral blood. This clonotype originated in a man aged 60 to 69 with COVID-19, enrolled during active disease. The gene calls are TRBV30 and TRBJ2-7; a possible D gene is TRBD1 (6 bases). For the CDR3, the DNA is TGTGCCTGGAGTCAGGGGTCCTGGGGGGAGCAGTACTTC. Protein sequence: CAWSQGSWGEQYF.